This T cell receptor (beta chain) was profiled in a study of blood T cell repertoires in COVID-19. Study overall: Acute and convalescent COVID-19 samples came from the United States, Italy and Spain. Sources were T cells, B-cell-depleted T cells, or PBMCs; the material itself was cDNA or gDNA.

Produced via immunoSEQ multiplex PCR; TCRdb's table is partial and in-frame only. The sample has approximately 440,000 clones, around 90% seen once. The CDR3 runs to 16 residues. CDR1 is SGHRS, CDR2 YFSETQ, per germline. Trimming removed 0 bases from V and 3 bases from J, with 15 bases in between. Recovered status in Cohort 3 required two negative PCRs, clearance, or symptom resolution. This clone was observed once. V and J are TRBV5-1 and TRBJ1-2; tentative D call: TRBD1 (5 bases). The sample was PBMCs or T cells enriched from blood (not recorded which). This clonotype was obtained from a woman under 30 who had recovered from COVID-19. The CDR3 bases are TGCGCCAGCAGCTTGGCCCTAAGGGGCGCAGACTATGGCTACACCTTC. Translated, it gives CASSLALRGADYGYTF.